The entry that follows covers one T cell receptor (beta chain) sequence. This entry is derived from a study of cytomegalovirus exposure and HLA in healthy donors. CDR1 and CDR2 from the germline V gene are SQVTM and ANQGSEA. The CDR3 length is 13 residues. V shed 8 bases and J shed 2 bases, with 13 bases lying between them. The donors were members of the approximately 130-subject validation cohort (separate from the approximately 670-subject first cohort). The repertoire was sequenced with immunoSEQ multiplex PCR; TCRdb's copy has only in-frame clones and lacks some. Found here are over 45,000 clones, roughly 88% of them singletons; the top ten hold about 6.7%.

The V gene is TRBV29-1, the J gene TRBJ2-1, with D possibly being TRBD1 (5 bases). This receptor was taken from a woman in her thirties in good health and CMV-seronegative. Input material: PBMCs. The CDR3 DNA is TGCAGCCTCCGACAGTACACCTACAATGAGCAGTTCTTC. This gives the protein CSLRQYTYNEQFF.